The 28 T cell receptor beta chains listed next were all sequenced from one sample in a study of blood T cell repertoires in COVID-19. The table came from immunoSEQ multiplex PCR; TCRdb's copy has only in-frame clones and leaves some out. The table lists approximately 350,000 clones, 85% to 90% of them singletons. The specimen was peripheral blood. The receptor set was obtained from a woman between 45 and 60 years old with COVID-19, enrolled during active disease.

The chain carries TRBV19 and TRBJ2-3; 9 bases fit TRBD1. Trimming took 6 bases from V and 6 from J; bases not matched to a gene: 7. CDR3 length equals 14 residues. Germline assignment: CDR1 LNHDA and CDR2 SQIVND (reference sequence). The CDR3 here is CASSTGGAFDTQYF. CDR3 DNA: TGTGCCAGTAGCACAGGGGGCGCATTCGATACGCAGTATTTT.

CDR3 loop: CATGAGITDTQYF. The CDR3 region has the DNA TGCGCCACTGGTGCAGGGATCACAGATACGCAGTATTTT. The J gene is TRBJ2-3, the V gene TRBV5-1, with D possibly TRBD1 on 5 matching bases. From germline, CDR1 is SGHRS and CDR2 YFSETQ. The CDR3 contains 13 residues. The V end lost 9 bases, the J end lost 2 bases, and 13 bases lay between the germline ends.

The chain recombines TRBV14 with TRBJ2-2; 8 bases match TRBD1. The CDR3 has 18 amino acids. With V trimmed by 4 bases and J by 4 bases, 14 bases remained unmatched. CDR1 and CDR2 from the germline V gene are SGHDN and FVKESK. The CDR3 DNA sequence: TGTGCCAGCAGCCTATCCTTTATCCAGGGGGCCGGCACCGGGGAGCTGTTTTTT. It yields the protein CASSLSFIQGAGTGELFF.

Comments on this clone: Distinct nucleotide sequences in the sample also encode this CDR3. V is TRBV5-1 and J is TRBJ2-7, with 7 bases lining up with TRBD1. The CDR3 is made up of 14 amino acids. Germline V gene data show CDR1 as SGHRS and CDR2 as YFSETQ. Losses at the gene ends were 0 bases for V and 4 bases for J; bases not matched to a gene: 4. Here the CDR3 reads CASSLGGQRYEQYF. The CDR3 DNA sequence: TGCGCCAGCAGCTTGGGGGGACAGAGATACGAGCAGTACTTC.

The J gene is TRBJ2-2, the V gene TRBV13; 8 bases align to TRBD2. V lost 5 bases and J lost 5; bases outside the gene matches: 19. Per the germline V gene, CDR1 is PRHDT and CDR2 is FYEKMQ (reference sequence). The CDR3 length is 19 residues. In DNA form, the CDR3 reads TGTGCCAGCAGCCATCCCTTTCGAGCGGGAGACCCGAGAACCGGGGAGCTGTTTTTT. Protein product: CASSHPFRAGDPRTGELFF.

For this clone: This same CDR3 is encoded by further DNA sequences in the sample. The chain employs TRBV7-2 and TRBJ1-1, with D uncertain. Germline CDR1 and CDR2: SGHTA and FQGNSA. This CDR3 spans 13 amino acids. Deletions cut 1 base from V and 4 bases from J, with 7 bases between. The CDR3 nucleotides are TGTGCCAGCAGCTTAGGCGCAGGCACTGAAGCTTTCTTT. It codes for CASSLGAGTEAFF.

The chain links TRBV7-6 to TRBJ2-7; D might be TRBD1 (5 bases). Germline V gene data show CDR1 as SGHVS and CDR2 as FNYEAQ. Trimming pared 1 base from V and 1 base from J, leaving 11 bases between. This CDR3 comprises 15 residues. CDR3 sequence (DNA): TGTGCCAGCAGCTTAGAGGCAGGGTGGTCCTACGAGCAGTACTTC. Encoded protein: CASSLEAGWSYEQYF. Using reference TRBV7-6 and TRBJ2-7 for the parts outside the CDR3, the full variable domain is GAGVSQSPRYKVTKRGQDVALRCDPISGHVSLYWYRQALGQGPEFLTYFNYEAQQDKSGLPNDRFSAERPEGSISTLTIQRTEQRDSAMYRCASSLEAGWSYEQYFGPGTRLTVT.

The chain employs TRBV7-3 and TRBJ2-1; no reliable D call. This CDR3 region has 18 residues. V was shortened by 0 bases and J by 9 bases, with 24 bases between the two germline ends. Germline CDR1 is SGHTA and CDR2 is FQGTGA. CDR3 bases: TGTGCCAGCAGCTTAACAGGCCGAAGCGCTCGTTCCGACCCTGAGCAGTTCTTC. Translation: CASSLTGRSARSDPEQFF.

The chain combines TRBV2 with TRBJ1-5; 8 nucleotides match TRBD1. The ends lost 7 bases at V and 6 bases at J; junction bases unmatched: 8. The CDR3 has 14 residues. The germline gives CDR1 SNHLY, CDR2 FYNNEI. The CDR3 sequence: CASTEGQGSQPQHF. The CDR3 DNA reads TGTGCCAGCACCGAAGGACAGGGCTCTCAGCCCCAGCATTTT.

CDR3 bases: TGCGCCAGCAGCCTCCAGACAGGAGAGCAGCATCAGCCCCAGCATTTT. Residues: CASSLQTGEQHQPQHF. The chain joins TRBV4-1 to TRBJ1-5; D possibly corresponds to TRBD1 (6 bases). Trimming took off 4 bases at V and 5 bases at J, with 18 bases between the two ends. This CDR3 contains 16 residues. Germline V lookup: CDR1 MGHRA, CDR2 YSYEKL.

In nucleotides, the CDR3 is TGTGCCAGCAGCCAAGGGGACGGGACAGCTAATGAAAAACTGTTTTTT. Protein product: CASSQGDGTANEKLFF. The chain has TRBV3-1 (or the pseudogene TRBV3-2) and TRBJ1-4; 7 nucleotides align to TRBD1. Germline V gene data show CDR1 as LGHDT and CDR2 as YNNKEL (reference sequence). After removal of 1 base from V and 3 bases from J, the junction contained 5 bases not matched to a gene. The CDR3 runs to 16 residues.

V gene TRBV2 combines with J gene TRBJ2-3, with 8 bases that match TRBD2. V was pared by 9 bases and J by 0 bases, with 17 bases of the junction left unmatched. Germline V gives CDR1 SNHLY, CDR2 FYNNEI. The CDR3 contains 18 residues. CDR3 coding DNA: TGTGCCAGAGCAGTGGCAGCCAGAAGCGGGGGAAGCACAGATACGCAGTATTTT. Its protein is CARAVAARSGGSTDTQYF.

The chain uses TRBV19 and TRBJ2-7; maybe TRBD1 (5 bases). The CDR3 length is 14 residues. Trimming stripped 6 bases from V and 0 bases from J, with 12 bases between. The germline gives CDR1 LNHDA, CDR2 SQIVND (reference sequence). CDR3 in amino acids: CASSQMDNSYEQYF. CDR3 coding DNA: TGTGCCAGTAGCCAGATGGACAACTCCTACGAGCAGTACTTC. The full variable domain, with the rest looked up from reference TRBV19 and TRBJ2-7, is DGGITQSPKYLFRKEGQNVTLSCEQNLNHDAMYWYRQDPGQGLRLIYYSQIVNDFQKGDIAEGYSVSREKKESFPLTVTSAQKNPTAFYLCASSQMDNSYEQYFGPGTRLTVT.

This rearrangement joins TRBV6-4 to TRBJ2-1; 10 bases line up with TRBD2. CDR3 size: 15 residues. Germline lookup yields CDR1 MRHNA and CDR2 SNTAGT. The junction had 1 base not matched to a gene; V was cut back by 2 bases and J by 3 bases. The CDR3, as DNA: TGTGCCAGCAGTGACAGACTAGCGGGCTACAATGAGCAGTTCTTC. This encodes CASSDRLAGYNEQFF.

This chain connects TRBV11-1 to TRBJ2-1, with 7 bases fitting TRBD1. This CDR3 region has 15 residues. Germline V gene lookup returns CDR1 SGHAT and CDR2 FQDESV (reference sequence). V dropped 1 base and J dropped 4; count of bases not matched to a gene: 4. CDR3 bases: TGTGCCAGCAGCTTAGGGGCAGGGGGTTACAATGAGCAGTTCTTC. This encodes CASSLGAGGYNEQFF.

The chain employs TRBV5-1 and TRBJ2-6, with 9 bases fitting TRBD1. This CDR3 spans 19 amino acids. CDR1 SGHRS and CDR2 YFSETQ come from the germline V gene. J lost 0 bases, V lost 4 bases, and 11 bases had no gene match. CDR3 region: CASSRTGGSDRSGANVLTF. The CDR3 DNA reads TGCGCCAGCAGCCGTACAGGGGGCTCAGATCGCTCTGGGGCCAACGTCCTGACTTTC. Drawing the rest from reference TRBV5-1 and TRBJ2-6, the complete variable domain is KAGVTQTPRYLIKTRGQQVTLSCSPISGHRSVSWYQQTPGQGLQFLFEYFSETQRNKGNFPGRFSGRQFSNSRSEMNVSTLELGDSALYLCASSRTGGSDRSGANVLTFGAGSRLTVL.

The V gene is TRBV15, the J gene TRBJ1-4, with D perhaps TRBD1 (5 bases). CDR3 length: 16 amino acids. CDR1 is LNHNV, CDR2 YYDKDF, per germline (reference sequence). Trimming left V 2 bases short and J 6 bases short, with 16 bases between. CDR3 in DNA: TGTGCCACCAGCAGAACTTTACAGGAGTCCCATGAAAAACTGTTTTTT. Translating gives CATSRTLQESHEKLFF.

The chain carries TRBV3-1 (or the pseudogene TRBV3-2) and TRBJ2-1; D gene ambiguous. The CDR3 runs 11 residues. Between the trimmed V and J ends, which lost 6 bases and 9 bases, there was a span of 9 bases. CDR1 is LGHDT and CDR2 is YNNKEL in the germline V gene (reference sequence). The CDR3 nucleotides read TGTGCCAGCAGGGAAAGAGGTGAGCAGTTCTTC. It codes for CASRERGEQFF.

The V gene is TRBV5-1, the J gene TRBJ2-5, with D perhaps TRBD1 (6 bases). The CDR3 is made up of 14 amino acids. CDR1 and CDR2 (germline): SGHRS, YFSETQ. Trimming shortened V by 2 bases and J by 0 bases, and 8 bases separated the two germline ends. The CDR3 is CASSFGQNQETQYF. The CDR3, as DNA: TGCGCCAGCAGCTTTGGACAGAACCAAGAGACCCAGTACTTC.

The chain is built from TRBV5-1 and TRBJ2-1; tentatively, D is TRBD1 (5 bases). The CDR3 extends over 16 amino acids. Germline loops: CDR1 SGHRS, CDR2 YFSETQ. Trimming removed 0 bases from V and 0 bases from J, with 10 bases in between. The CDR3 DNA reads as TGCGCCAGCAGCTTGGGACAGTCCAGCTCCTACAATGAGCAGTTCTTC. Translated: CASSLGQSSSYNEQFF.

This clone was seen only once. The rearrangement uses TRBV5-4 and TRBJ2-2, with D possibly being TRBD1 (5 bases). V shed 0 bases and J shed 6 bases, with 9 bases lying between them. The CDR3 has 14 amino acids. CDR1 and CDR2 from the germline V gene are SGHNT and YYREEE (reference sequence). The CDR3 DNA follows: TGTGCCAGCAGCTTGGCGGTAGGGGCCGGGGAGCTGTTTTTT. As protein: CASSLAVGAGELFF.

The table lists this clone with a count of one. The chain joins TRBV5-4 to TRBJ2-7, with D perhaps matching TRBD2 (5 bases). The germline V gene encodes CDR1 SGHNT and CDR2 YYREEE (reference sequence). The CDR3 sequence is 14 residues long. Between the trimmed V and J ends, which lost 2 bases and 1 base, there was a span of 10 bases. The CDR3 nucleotides are TGTGCCAGCAGCTTTTCTACGGGATCCTACGAGCAGTACTTC. Its translation is CASSFSTGSYEQYF.

This clone was picked up a small number of times. This chain links TRBV7-2 with TRBJ2-1; 11 nucleotides agree with TRBD2. The J segment lost 6 bases and the V segment lost 4 bases, leaving 8 bases of the junction unmatched. The germline V gene has CDR1 SGHTA and CDR2 FQGNSA. The CDR3 consists of 16 residues. CDR3 nucleotides: TGTGCCAGCAGCTCCAATAGCGGGAGGGCGTTCAATGAGCAGTTCTTC. Amino acids: CASSSNSGRAFNEQFF. Full variable domain (outside the CDR3, taken from reference TRBV7-2 and TRBJ2-1): GAGVSQSPSNKVTEKGKDVELRCDPISGHTALYWYRQSLGQGLEFLIYFQGNSAPDKSGLPSDRFSAERTGGSVSTLTIQRTQQEDSAVYLCASSSNSGRAFNEQFFGPGTRLTVL.

The V gene is TRBV18, the J gene TRBJ1-6, with D tentatively TRBD1 (5 bases). Germline CDR1 is KGHSH and CDR2 is LQKENI. The CDR3 length is 17 residues. Deletions cut 2 bases from V and 8 bases from J, with 19 bases between. CDR3 protein: CASSPIPQTGGYSPLHF. CDR3 DNA sequence: TGTGCCAGCTCACCAATCCCCCAAACAGGTGGTTATTCACCCCTCCACTTT.

The chain employs TRBV5-1 and TRBJ2-6; no clear D gene. Germline V gene data show CDR1 as SGHRS and CDR2 as YFSETQ. V dropped 0 bases and J dropped 0 bases, with 10 bases sitting between them. This CDR3 has 17 amino acids. For the CDR3, the DNA is TGCGCCAGCAGCTTGGGTAGCTTCAGCTCTGGGGCCAACGTCCTGACTTTC. It specifies CASSLGSFSSGANVLTF. Combining the CDR3 with reference TRBV5-1 and TRBJ2-6 gives the whole variable domain KAGVTQTPRYLIKTRGQQVTLSCSPISGHRSVSWYQQTPGQGLQFLFEYFSETQRNKGNFPGRFSGRQFSNSRSEMNVSTLELGDSALYLCASSLGSFSSGANVLTFGAGSRLTVL.

This rearrangement joins TRBV7-7 to TRBJ2-1, with 8 nucleotides matching TRBD2. Losses at the gene ends were 2 bases for V and 3 bases for J; bases not matched to a gene: 9. CDR1 and CDR2 (germline): SSHAT, FNYEAQ (reference sequence). The CDR3 covers 17 residues. For the CDR3, the DNA is TGTGCCAGCAGCTTAACCGGGAGGGCCCTTCTCTACAATGAGCAGTTCTTC. This codes for CASSLTGRALLYNEQFF.

The rearrangement joins TRBV10-3 to TRBJ2-7, with 16 bases aligning to TRBD2. CDR1 is ENHRY and CDR2 is SYGVKD in the germline V gene. The CDR3 totals 17 residues. Unmatched junction bases numbered 7, after V lost 2 bases and J lost 6 bases. DNA for the CDR3: TGTGCCATCAGTGAGCCGGGACTAGCGGGAGGGTCTGGCGAGCAGTACTTC. This codes for CAISEPGLAGGSGEQYF.

This rearrangement joins TRBV7-2 to TRBJ1-4, with 7 nucleotides matching TRBD1. The length of the CDR3 is 16 residues. Germline V gives CDR1 SGHTA, CDR2 FQGNSA. V trimming: 5 bases; J trimming: 2 bases; junction bases outside the gene matches: 8. This CDR3 reads CASSARQGPTNEKLFF. The CDR3 nucleotides are TGTGCCAGCAGCGCCCGACAGGGCCCGACTAATGAAAAACTGTTTTTT.